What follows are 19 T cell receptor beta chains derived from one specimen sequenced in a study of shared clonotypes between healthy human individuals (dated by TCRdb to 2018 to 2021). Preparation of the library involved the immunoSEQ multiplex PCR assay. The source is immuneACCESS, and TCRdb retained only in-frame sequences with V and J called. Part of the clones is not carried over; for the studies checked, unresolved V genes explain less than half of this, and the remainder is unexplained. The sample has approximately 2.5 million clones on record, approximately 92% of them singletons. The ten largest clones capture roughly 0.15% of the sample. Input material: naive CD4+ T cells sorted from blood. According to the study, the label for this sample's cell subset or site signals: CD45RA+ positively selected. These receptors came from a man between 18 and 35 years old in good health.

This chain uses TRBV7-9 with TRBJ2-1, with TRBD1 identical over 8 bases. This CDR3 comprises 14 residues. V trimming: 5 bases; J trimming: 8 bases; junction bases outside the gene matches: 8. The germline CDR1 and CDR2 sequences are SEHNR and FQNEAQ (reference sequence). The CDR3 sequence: CASSPDRVVDEQFF. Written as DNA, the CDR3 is TGTGCCAGCAGCCCGGACAGGGTAGTCGATGAGCAGTTCTTC.

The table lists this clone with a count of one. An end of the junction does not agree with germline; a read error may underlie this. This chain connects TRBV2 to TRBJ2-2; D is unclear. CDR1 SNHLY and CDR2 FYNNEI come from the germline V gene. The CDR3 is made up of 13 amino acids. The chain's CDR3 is CASREVNTGELFF. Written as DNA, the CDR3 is TGTGCCAGCAGGGAAGTAAACACCGGGGAGCTGTTTTTT. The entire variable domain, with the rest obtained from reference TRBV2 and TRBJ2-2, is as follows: EPEVTQTPSHQVTQMGQEVILRCVPISNHLYFYWYRQILGQKVEFLVSFYNNEISEKSEIFDDQFSVERPDGSNFTLKIRSTKLEDSAMYFCASREVNTGELFFGEGSRLTVL.

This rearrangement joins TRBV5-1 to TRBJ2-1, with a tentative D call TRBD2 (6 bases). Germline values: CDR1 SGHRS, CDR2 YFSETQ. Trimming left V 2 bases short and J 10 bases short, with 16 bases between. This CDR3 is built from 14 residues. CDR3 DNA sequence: TGCGCCAGCAGCTTAGGCGGGGAAGGGAGGGAGCAGTTCTTC. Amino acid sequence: CASSLGGEGREQFF.

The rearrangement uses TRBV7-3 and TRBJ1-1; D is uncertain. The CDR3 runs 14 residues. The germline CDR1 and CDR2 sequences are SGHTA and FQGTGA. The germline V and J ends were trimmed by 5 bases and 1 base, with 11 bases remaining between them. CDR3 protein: CASSVAGGNTEAFF. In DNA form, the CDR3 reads TGTGCCAGCAGCGTTGCGGGTGGGAACACTGAAGCTTTCTTT.

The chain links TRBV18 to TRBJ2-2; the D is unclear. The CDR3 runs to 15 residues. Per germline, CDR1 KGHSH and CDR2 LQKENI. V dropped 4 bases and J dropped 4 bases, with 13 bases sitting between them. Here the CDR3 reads CASSRPLLGTGELFF. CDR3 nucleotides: TGTGCCAGCTCACGACCATTGTTAGGCACCGGGGAGCTGTTTTTT.

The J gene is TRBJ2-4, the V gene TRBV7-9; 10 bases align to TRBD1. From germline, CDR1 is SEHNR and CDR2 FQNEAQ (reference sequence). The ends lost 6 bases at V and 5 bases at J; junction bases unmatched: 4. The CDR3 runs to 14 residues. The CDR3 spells CASRSGTGENIQYF. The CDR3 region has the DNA TGTGCCAGCAGATCCGGGACAGGGGAAAACATTCAGTACTTC. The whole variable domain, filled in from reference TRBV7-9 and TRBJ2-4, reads DTGVSQNPRHKITKRGQNVTFRCDPISEHNRLYWYRQTLGQGPEFLTYFQNEAQLEKSRLLSDRFSAERPKGSFSTLEIQRTEQGDSAMYLCASRSGTGENIQYFGAGTRLSVL.

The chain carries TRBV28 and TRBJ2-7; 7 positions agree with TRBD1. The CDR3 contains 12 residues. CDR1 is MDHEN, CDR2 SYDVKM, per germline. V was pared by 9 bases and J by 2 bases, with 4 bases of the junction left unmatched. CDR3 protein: CASKQGPYEQYF. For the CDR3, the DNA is TGTGCCAGTAAACAGGGGCCCTACGAGCAGTACTTC.

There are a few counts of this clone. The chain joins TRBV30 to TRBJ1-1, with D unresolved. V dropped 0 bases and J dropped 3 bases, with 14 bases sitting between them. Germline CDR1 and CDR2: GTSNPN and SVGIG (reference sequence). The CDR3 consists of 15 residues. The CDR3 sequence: CAWSVRVGGDTEAFF. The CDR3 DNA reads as TGTGCCTGGAGTGTACGTGTGGGAGGCGACACTGAAGCTTTCTTT.

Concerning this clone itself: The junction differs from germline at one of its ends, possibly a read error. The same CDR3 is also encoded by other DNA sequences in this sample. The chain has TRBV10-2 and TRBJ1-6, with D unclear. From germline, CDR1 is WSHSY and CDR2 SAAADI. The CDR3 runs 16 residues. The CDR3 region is CASSEFGTNGNSPLHF. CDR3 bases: TGTGCCAGCAGTGAGTTCGGTACGAACGGGAATTCACCCCTCCACTTT.

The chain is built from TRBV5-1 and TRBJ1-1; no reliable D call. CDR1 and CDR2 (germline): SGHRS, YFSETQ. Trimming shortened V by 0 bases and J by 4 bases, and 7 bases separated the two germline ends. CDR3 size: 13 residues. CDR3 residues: CASSLGQTTEAFF. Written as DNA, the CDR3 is TGCGCCAGCAGCTTGGGGCAGACCACTGAAGCTTTCTTT. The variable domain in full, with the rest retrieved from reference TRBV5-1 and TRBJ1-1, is KAGVTQTPRYLIKTRGQQVTLSCSPISGHRSVSWYQQTPGQGLQFLFEYFSETQRNKGNFPGRFSGRQFSNSRSEMNVSTLELGDSALYLCASSLGQTTEAFFGQGTRLTVV.

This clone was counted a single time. This chain's CDR3 is CASSLSVQGAGNQPQHF. The CDR3 DNA sequence: TGTGCCAGCAGCTTGTCGGTTCAGGGGGCCGGCAATCAGCCCCAGCATTTT. The chain couples TRBV5-4 to TRBJ1-5; 8 nucleotides agree with TRBD1. Germline CDR1 SGHNT, CDR2 YYREEE (reference sequence). The CDR3 is 17 amino acids. The V gene end was trimmed by 1 base and the J gene end by 2 bases; junction bases not matched to a gene: 8.

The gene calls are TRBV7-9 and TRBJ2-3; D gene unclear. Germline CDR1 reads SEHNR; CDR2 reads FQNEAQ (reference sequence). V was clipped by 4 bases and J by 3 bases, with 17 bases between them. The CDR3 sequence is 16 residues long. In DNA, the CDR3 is TGTGCCAGCAGCTCTCTTGGTGGGGTTTGGACAGATACGCAGTATTTT. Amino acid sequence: CASSSLGGVWTDTQYF. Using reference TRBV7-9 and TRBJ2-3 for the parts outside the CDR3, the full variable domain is DTGVSQNPRHKITKRGQNVTFRCDPISEHNRLYWYRQTLGQGPEFLTYFQNEAQLEKSRLLSDRFSAERPKGSFSTLEIQRTEQGDSAMYLCASSSLGGVWTDTQYFGPGTRLTVL.

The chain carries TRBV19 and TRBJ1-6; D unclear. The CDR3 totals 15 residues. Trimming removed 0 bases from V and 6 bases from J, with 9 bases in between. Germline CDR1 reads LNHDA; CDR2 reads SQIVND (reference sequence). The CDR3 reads CASSIDPAVNSPLHF. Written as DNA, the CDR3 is TGTGCCAGTAGTATAGATCCTGCGGTTAATTCACCCCTCCACTTT.

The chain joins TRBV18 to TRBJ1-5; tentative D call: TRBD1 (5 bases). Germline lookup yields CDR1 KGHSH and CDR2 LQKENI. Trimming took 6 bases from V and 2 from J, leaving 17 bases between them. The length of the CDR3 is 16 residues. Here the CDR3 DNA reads TGTGCCAGCTCCCTCGGGGGTCTTGGGGGCAATCAGCCCCAGCATTTT. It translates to CASSLGGLGGNQPQHF.

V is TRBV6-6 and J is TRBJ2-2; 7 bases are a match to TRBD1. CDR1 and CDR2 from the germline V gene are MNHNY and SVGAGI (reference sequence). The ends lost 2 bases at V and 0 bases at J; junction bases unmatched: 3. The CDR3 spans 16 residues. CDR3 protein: CASSYLDRANTGELFF. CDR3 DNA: TGTGCCAGCAGTTACCTTGACAGGGCGAACACCGGGGAGCTGTTTTTT.

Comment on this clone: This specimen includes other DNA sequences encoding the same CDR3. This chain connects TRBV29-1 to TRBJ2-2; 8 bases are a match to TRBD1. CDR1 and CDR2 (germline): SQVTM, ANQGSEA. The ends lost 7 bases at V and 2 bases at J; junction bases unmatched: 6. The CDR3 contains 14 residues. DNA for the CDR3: TGCAGCGCGGCAGGGGGCCCTAACACCGGGGAGCTGTTTTTT. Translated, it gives CSAAGGPNTGELFF.

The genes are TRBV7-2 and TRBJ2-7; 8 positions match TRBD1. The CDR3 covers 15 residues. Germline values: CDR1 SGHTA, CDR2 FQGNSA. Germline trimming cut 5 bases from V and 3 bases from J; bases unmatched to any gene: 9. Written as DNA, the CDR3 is TGTGCCAGCAGCGATTTCCCGGGACAGGTCTACGAGCAGTACTTC. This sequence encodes CASSDFPGQVYEQYF.

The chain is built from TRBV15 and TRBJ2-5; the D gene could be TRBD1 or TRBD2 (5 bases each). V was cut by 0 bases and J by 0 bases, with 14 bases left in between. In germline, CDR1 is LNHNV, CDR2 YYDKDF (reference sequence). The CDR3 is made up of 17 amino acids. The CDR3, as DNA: TGTGCCACCAGCAGAGATTGGGGGACCCACGACCAAGAGACCCAGTACTTC. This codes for CATSRDWGTHDQETQYF.

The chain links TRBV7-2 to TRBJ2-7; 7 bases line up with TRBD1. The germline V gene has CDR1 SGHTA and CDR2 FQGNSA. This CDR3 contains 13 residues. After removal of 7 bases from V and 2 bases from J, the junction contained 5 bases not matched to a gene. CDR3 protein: CASTQGVAYEQYF. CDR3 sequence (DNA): TGTGCCAGCACTCAGGGGGTGGCCTACGAGCAGTACTTC.